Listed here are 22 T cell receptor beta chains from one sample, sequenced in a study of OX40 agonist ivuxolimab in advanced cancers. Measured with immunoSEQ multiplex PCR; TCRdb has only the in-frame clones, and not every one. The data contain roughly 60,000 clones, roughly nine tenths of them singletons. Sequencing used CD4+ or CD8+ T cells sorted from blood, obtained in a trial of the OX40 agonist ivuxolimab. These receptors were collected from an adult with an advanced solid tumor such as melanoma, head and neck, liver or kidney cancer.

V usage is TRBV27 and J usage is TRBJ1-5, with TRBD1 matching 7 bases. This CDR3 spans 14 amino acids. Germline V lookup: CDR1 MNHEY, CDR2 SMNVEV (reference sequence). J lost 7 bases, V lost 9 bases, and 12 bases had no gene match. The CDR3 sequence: CARDPDRDQQPQHF. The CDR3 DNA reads TGTGCCAGGGACCCCGACAGGGATCAACAGCCCCAGCATTTT.

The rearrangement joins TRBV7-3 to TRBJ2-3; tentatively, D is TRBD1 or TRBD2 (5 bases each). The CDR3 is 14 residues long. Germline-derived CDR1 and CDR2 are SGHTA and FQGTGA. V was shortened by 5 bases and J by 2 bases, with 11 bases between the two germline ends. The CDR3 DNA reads TGTGCCAGCAGCCTCGTCGGGGCCACAGATACGCAGTATTTT. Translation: CASSLVGATDTQYF.

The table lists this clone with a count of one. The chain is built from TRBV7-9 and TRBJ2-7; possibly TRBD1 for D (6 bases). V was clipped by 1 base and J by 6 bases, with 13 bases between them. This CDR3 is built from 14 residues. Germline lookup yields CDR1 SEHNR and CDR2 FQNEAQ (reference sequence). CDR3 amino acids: CASSLVTGWGEQYF. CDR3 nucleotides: TGTGCCAGCAGCTTAGTCACAGGGTGGGGCGAGCAGTACTTC.

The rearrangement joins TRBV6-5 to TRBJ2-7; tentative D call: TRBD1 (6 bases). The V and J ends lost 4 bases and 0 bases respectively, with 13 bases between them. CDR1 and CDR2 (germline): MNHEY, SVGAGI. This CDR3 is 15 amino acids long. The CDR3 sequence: CASSFDRPSSYEQYF. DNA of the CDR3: TGTGCCAGCAGTTTTGACAGGCCAAGCTCCTACGAGCAGTACTTC.

CDR3 nucleotides: TGTGCCAGCAGCTTAGACCCGACGATTGAAGCTTTCTTT. This codes for CASSLDPTIEAFF. The chain uses TRBV11-1 and TRBJ1-1; D gene ambiguous. The CDR3 totals 13 residues. The germline V and J ends were trimmed by 1 base and 7 bases, with 10 bases remaining between them. The V gene's germline CDR1 is SGHAT and CDR2 FQDESV (reference sequence).

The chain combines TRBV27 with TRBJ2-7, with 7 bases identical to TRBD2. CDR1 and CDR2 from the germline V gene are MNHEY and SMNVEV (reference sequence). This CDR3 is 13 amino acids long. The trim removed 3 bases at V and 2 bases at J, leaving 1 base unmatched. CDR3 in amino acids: CASSLGLTYEQYF. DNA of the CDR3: TGTGCCAGCAGTTTGGGACTAACCTACGAGCAGTACTTC.

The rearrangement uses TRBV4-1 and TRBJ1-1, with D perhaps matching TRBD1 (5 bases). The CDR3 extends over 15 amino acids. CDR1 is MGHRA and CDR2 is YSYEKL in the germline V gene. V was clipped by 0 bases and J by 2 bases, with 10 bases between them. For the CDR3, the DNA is TGCGCCAGCAGCCAAGATCATAGGGGAAACACTGAAGCTTTCTTT. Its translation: CASSQDHRGNTEAFF.

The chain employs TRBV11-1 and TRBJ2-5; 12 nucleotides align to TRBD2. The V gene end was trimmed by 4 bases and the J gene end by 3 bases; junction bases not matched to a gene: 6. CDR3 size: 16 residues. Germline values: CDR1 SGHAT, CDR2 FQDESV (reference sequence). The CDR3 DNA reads TGTGCCAGCAGCTCACGACTAGCGGGAGTGGAAGAGACCCAGTACTTC. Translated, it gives CASSSRLAGVEETQYF.

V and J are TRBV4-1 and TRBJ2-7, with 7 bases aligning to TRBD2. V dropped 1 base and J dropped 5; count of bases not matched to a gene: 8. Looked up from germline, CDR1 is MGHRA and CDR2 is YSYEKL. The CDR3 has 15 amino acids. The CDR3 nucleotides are TGCGCCAGCAGCCAAGTCAGCGGGACGGGCCACGAGCAGTACTTC. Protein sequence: CASSQVSGTGHEQYF.

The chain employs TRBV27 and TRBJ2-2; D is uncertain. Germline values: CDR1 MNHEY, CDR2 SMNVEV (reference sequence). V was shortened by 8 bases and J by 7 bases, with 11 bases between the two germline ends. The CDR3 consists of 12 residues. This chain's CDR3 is CASGPDNGELFF. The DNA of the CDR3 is TGTGCCAGCGGTCCGGATAACGGGGAGCTGTTTTTT.

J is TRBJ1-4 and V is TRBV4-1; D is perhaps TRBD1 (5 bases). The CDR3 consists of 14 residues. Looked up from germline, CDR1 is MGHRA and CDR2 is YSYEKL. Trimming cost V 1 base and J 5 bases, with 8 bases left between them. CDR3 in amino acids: CASSQVGENEKLFF. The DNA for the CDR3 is TGCGCCAGCAGCCAAGTAGGGGAAAATGAAAAACTGTTTTTT.

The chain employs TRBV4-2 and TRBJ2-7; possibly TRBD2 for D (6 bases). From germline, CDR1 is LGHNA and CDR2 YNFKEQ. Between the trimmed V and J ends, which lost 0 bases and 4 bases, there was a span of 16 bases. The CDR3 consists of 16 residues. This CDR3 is CASSQEGPALAYEQYF. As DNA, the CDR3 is TGTGCCAGCAGCCAAGAGGGCCCCGCTCTAGCGTACGAGCAGTACTTC.

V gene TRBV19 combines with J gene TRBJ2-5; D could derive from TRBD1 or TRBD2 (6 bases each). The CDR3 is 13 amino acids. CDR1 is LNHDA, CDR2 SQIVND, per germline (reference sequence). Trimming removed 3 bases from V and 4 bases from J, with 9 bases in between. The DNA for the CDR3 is TGTGCCAGTAGTATCAGGGGAGGAGAGACCCAGTACTTC. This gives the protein CASSIRGGETQYF.

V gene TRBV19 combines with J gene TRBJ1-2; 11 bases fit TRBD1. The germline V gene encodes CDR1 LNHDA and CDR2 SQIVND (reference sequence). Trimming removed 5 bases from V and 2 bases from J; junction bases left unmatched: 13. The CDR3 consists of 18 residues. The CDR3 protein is CASSVLPGQGDGNYGYTF. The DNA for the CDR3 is TGTGCCAGTAGTGTACTACCGGGACAGGGGGACGGAAACTATGGCTACACCTTC.

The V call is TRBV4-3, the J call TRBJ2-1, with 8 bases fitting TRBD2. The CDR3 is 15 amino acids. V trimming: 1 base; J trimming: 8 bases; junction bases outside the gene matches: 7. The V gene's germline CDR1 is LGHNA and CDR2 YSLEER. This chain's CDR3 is CASSQVSGRVHEQFF. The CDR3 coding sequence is TGCGCCAGCAGCCAAGTAAGCGGGAGAGTCCATGAGCAGTTCTTC.

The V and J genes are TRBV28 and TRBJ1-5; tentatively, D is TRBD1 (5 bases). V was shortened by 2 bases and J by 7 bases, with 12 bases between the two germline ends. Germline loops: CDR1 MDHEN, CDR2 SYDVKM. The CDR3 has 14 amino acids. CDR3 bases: TGTGCCAGCAGTTTAGATCAGGGACGGCAGCCCCAGCATTTT. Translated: CASSLDQGRQPQHF.

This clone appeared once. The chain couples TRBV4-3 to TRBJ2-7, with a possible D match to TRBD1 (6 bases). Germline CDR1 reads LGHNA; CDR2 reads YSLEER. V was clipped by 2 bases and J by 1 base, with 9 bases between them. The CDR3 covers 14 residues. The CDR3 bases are TGCGCCAGCAGCCAATCTACAGGGTCCTACGAGCAGTACTTC. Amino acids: CASSQSTGSYEQYF.

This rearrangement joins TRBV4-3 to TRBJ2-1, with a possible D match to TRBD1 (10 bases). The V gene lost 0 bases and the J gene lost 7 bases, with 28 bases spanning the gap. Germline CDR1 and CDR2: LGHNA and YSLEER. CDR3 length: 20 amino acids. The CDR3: CASSQDRTGGGLATTNEQFF. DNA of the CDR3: TGCGCCAGCAGCCAAGACCGGACAGGGGGTGGACTAGCGACTACGAATGAGCAGTTCTTC.

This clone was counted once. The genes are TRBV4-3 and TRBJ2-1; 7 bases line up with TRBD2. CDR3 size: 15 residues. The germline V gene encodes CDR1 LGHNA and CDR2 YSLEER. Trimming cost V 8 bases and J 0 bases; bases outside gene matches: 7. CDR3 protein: CASSHGGSSYNEQFF. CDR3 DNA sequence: TGCGCCAGCTCCCACGGGGGGAGCTCCTACAATGAGCAGTTCTTC.

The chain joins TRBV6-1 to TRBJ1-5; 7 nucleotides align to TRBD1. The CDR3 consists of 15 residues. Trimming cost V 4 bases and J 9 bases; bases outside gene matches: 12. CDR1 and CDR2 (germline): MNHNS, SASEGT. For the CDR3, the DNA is TGTGCCAGCAGTGGTTACAGGGGAGTATTATGGCCCCAGCATTTT. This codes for CASSGYRGVLWPQHF.

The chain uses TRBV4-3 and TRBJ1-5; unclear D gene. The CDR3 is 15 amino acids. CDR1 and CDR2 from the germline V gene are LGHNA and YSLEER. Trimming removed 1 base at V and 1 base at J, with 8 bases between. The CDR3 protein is CASSQGALSNQPQHF. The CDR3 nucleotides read TGCGCCAGCAGCCAAGGGGCATTGAGCAATCAGCCCCAGCATTTT.

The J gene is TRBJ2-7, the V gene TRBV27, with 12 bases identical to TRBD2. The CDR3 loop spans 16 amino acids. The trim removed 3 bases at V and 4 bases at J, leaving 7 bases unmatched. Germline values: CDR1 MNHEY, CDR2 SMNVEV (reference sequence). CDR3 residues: CASSFGLAGSVYEQYF. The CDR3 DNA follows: TGTGCCAGCAGTTTTGGACTAGCGGGATCTGTTTACGAGCAGTACTTC.